These 23 T cell receptor beta chains originate from one sample sequenced in a study of Graves' ophthalmopathy and Graves' hyperthyroidism. The authors amplified TCR beta CDR3 regions from RNA transcripts. First-round RT-PCR with HTBI primers preceded a second-round multiplex PCR. Via MiXCR, TCRdb re-called the multiplex PCR reads, giving one row per CDR3 protein. Of roughly 400,000 distinct CDR3 sequences in the sample, 18% were seen once. Specimen: peripheral blood. These TCRs come from a young woman with Graves' ophthalmopathy.

This clonotype was recorded at least ten times. V is TRBV20-1 and J is TRBJ1-3, with unresolved D. CDR1 is DFQATT, CDR2 SNEGSKA, per germline (reference sequence). The CDR3 length is 14 residues. V gave up 6 bases and J gave up 7 bases, with 19 bases separating them. CDR3 nucleotide sequence: TGCAGTGCGAGGAAGTGGGGAGTTCGGAACACCATATATTTT. This encodes CSARKWGVRNTIYF.

This clonotype was counted many times. This rearrangement joins TRBV6-1 to TRBJ1-1, with 9 bases identical to TRBD1. Germline CDR1 and CDR2: MNHNS and SASEGT. Trimming cost V 10 bases and J 4 bases; bases outside gene matches: 7. The CDR3 runs to 13 residues. CDR3 coding DNA: TGTGCCATCAGACAGGGGGTCGTCACTGAAGCTTTCTTT. Protein sequence: CAIRQGVVTEAFF.

There are many counts of this clonotype. V and J are TRBV7-2 and TRBJ1-1; 7 bases line up with TRBD1. This CDR3 contains 13 residues. J lost 6 bases, V lost 3 bases, and 4 bases had no gene match. CDR1 and CDR2 from the germline V gene are SGHTA and FQGNSA. CDR3 nucleotide sequence: TGTGCCAGCAGCTTCAGGGGGAAGCCTGAAGCTTTCTTT. This sequence encodes CASSFRGKPEAFF.

The genes are TRBV6-1 and TRBJ2-7; D might be TRBD1 (5 bases). This CDR3 spans 14 amino acids. Looked up from germline, CDR1 is MNHNS and CDR2 is SASEGT. Deletions cut 8 bases from V and 5 bases from J, with 19 bases between. CDR3 coding DNA: TGTGCCAGCTATACGACAGCAGGTCAGGACGAGCAGTACTTC. It codes for CASYTTAGQDEQYF.

This clonotype was detected many times. The rearrangement links TRBV7-2 to TRBJ1-5, with D unresolved. Germline CDR1 reads SGHTA; CDR2 reads FQGNSA. The CDR3 has 13 amino acids. Trimming left V 0 bases short and J 3 bases short, with 3 bases between. The CDR3 is CASSLAPNQPQHF. CDR3 bases: TGTGCCAGCAGCTTAGCACCCAATCAGCCCCAGCATTTT.

Ten or more counts support this clonotype. The rearrangement joins TRBV7-8 to TRBJ2-7; TRBD1 is a possible D gene (6 bases). V was pared by 1 base and J by 0 bases, with 7 bases between. CDR3 length equals 14 residues. CDR1 and CDR2 (germline): SGHVS, FQNEAQ. The chain's CDR3 is CASSLVQGSYEQYF. DNA for the CDR3: TGTGCCAGCAGCTTAGTACAGGGCTCCTACGAGCAGTACTTC.

This clonotype was recorded a few times. CDR3 in DNA: TGTGCCAGCAGCCCCCCCGGCCAGACCTACGAGCAGTACTTC. Amino acids: CASSPPGQTYEQYF. The gene calls are TRBV12-3 or TRBV12-4 and TRBJ2-7; no reliable D call. The CDR3 runs 14 residues. Trimming cost V 6 bases and J 2 bases, with 14 bases left between them.

V and J are TRBV12-3 or TRBV12-4 and TRBJ2-7; 8 bases are shared with TRBD2. V dropped 2 bases and J dropped 0; count of bases not matched to a gene: 6. The length of the CDR3 is 16 residues. This chain's CDR3 is CASSLRLAGPSYEQYF. CDR3 DNA sequence: TGTGCCAGCAGTTTAAGGCTAGCGGGCCCCTCCTACGAGCAGTACTTC.

This clonotype was observed a handful of times. This sequence joins TRBV11-1 and TRBJ1-1; no definite D call. This CDR3 comprises 17 residues. The germline CDR1 and CDR2 sequences are SGHAT and FQDESV (reference sequence). Trimming stripped 4 bases from V and 2 bases from J, with 20 bases between. The CDR3 nucleotides read TGTGCCAGCAGCTCCTCACCTATGGCCCGAGACAACACTGAAGCTTTCTTT. Translating gives CASSSSPMARDNTEAFF.

Ten or more counts support this clonotype. This chain links TRBV24-1 with TRBJ2-3; 9 positions agree with TRBD1. The J segment lost 3 bases and the V segment lost 4 bases, leaving 4 bases of the junction unmatched. Germline CDR1 is KGHDR and CDR2 is SFDVKD. CDR3 length: 15 residues. The CDR3 sequence is CATSETGQGTDTQYF. The CDR3 nucleotides read TGTGCCACCAGTGAGACGGGACAGGGTACAGATACGCAGTATTTT.

This clonotype was detected many times. The gene calls are TRBV11-2 and TRBJ2-5; D gene ambiguous. V was pared by 8 bases and J by 5 bases, with 9 bases between. Germline V gene sequence: CDR1 SGHAT, CDR2 FQNNGV. The CDR3 covers 11 residues. CDR3 loop: CASEVRETQYF. In DNA form, the CDR3 reads TGTGCCAGCGAGGTCAGGGAGACCCAGTACTTC.

This clonotype has a count of ten or more. CDR3: CASSLGGQGKSYEQYF. As DNA, the CDR3 is TGTGCCAGCAGTTTAGGGGGACAGGGGAAGTCATACGAGCAGTACTTC. The chain links TRBV12-3 or TRBV12-4 to TRBJ2-7, with 10 bases that match TRBD1. J lost 4 bases, V lost 1 base, and 7 bases had no gene match. The CDR3 sequence is 16 residues long.

This chain uses TRBV24-1 with TRBJ1-2; maybe TRBD1 (5 bases). The germline V and J ends were trimmed by 6 bases and 4 bases, with 14 bases remaining between them. CDR1 and CDR2 (germline): KGHDR, SFDVKD. This CDR3 is 14 amino acids long. The DNA of the CDR3 is TGTGCCACCAGTAACCCAGGGCGGGCCTATGGCTACACCTTC. Translated, it gives CATSNPGRAYGYTF.

This clonotype was counted many times. The V gene is TRBV20-1, the J gene TRBJ1-5; no clear D gene. Per the germline V gene, CDR1 is DFQATT and CDR2 is SNEGSKA (reference sequence). V shed 2 bases and J shed 3 bases, with 11 bases lying between them. This CDR3 is 14 amino acids long. The CDR3, as DNA: TGCAGTGCTAGATCACGGGCCCCCAATCAGCCCCAGCATTTT. This sequence encodes CSARSRAPNQPQHF.

This clonotype was recorded at least ten times. The chain couples TRBV30 to TRBJ1-6; perhaps TRBD1 as D (5 bases). Germline values: CDR1 GTSNPN, CDR2 SVGIG (reference sequence). The length of the CDR3 is 16 residues. V lost 0 bases to trimming and J lost 6 bases, with 15 bases between them. The chain's CDR3 is CAWSVGVRGPNSPLHF. Here the CDR3 DNA reads TGTGCCTGGAGTGTGGGGGTAAGGGGACCTAATTCACCCCTCCACTTT.

In this sample, this clonotype turned up many times. This chain's CDR3 is CATCSGTRGNTIYF. CDR3 DNA sequence: TGTGCCACCTGTTCCGGGACGCGTGGAAACACCATATATTTT. The chain joins TRBV10-3 to TRBJ1-3, with D perhaps matching TRBD1 (5 bases). The CDR3 covers 14 residues. The V gene's germline CDR1 is ENHRY and CDR2 SYGVKD. The germline V and J ends were trimmed by 10 bases and 3 bases, with 16 bases remaining between them.

This clonotype was found many times. This sequence joins TRBV7-3 and TRBJ2-7, with 7 bases matching TRBD1. Germline V gives CDR1 SGHTA, CDR2 FQGTGA. The CDR3 is 13 amino acids. V lost 5 bases, J lost 5 bases, and 6 bases stayed unmatched. CDR3 DNA: TGTGCCAGCAGCCACACAGGGGTCGACGAGCAGTACTTC. Translated, it gives CASSHTGVDEQYF. Filled out from reference TRBV7-3 and TRBJ2-7, the complete variable domain reads GAGVSQTPSNKVTEKGKYVELRCDPISGHTALYWYRQSLGQGPEFLIYFQGTGAADDSGLPNDRFFAVRPEGSVSTLKIQRTERGDSAVYLCASSHTGVDEQYFGPGTRLTVT.

The chain employs TRBV30 and TRBJ1-1; perhaps TRBD1 as D (5 bases). This CDR3 comprises 12 residues. V lost 3 bases, J lost 6 bases, and 11 bases lay in between. Germline assignment: CDR1 GTSNPN and CDR2 SVGIG (reference sequence). CDR3 amino acids: CAWSADTPEAFF. The CDR3 DNA sequence: TGTGCCTGGAGCGCGGACACCCCTGAAGCTTTCTTT.

The J gene is TRBJ1-5, the V gene TRBV7-8; D gene ambiguous. The CDR3 is made up of 16 amino acids. Germline-derived CDR1 and CDR2 are SGHVS and FQNEAQ. The V gene lost 1 base and the J gene lost 3 bases, with 13 bases spanning the gap. In nucleotides, the CDR3 is TGTGCCAGCAGCTTAGTTGTTTCGGGATACAATCAGCCCCAGCATTTT. Encoded protein: CASSLVVSGYNQPQHF. Full variable domain (missing parts from reference TRBV7-8 and TRBJ1-5): GAGVSQSPRYKVAKRGQDVALRCDPISGHVSLFWYQQALGQGPEFLTYFQNEAQLDKSGLPSDRFFAERPEGSVSTLKIQRTQQEDSAVYLCASSLVVSGYNQPQHFGDGTRLSIL.

This clonotype was picked up many times. This chain connects TRBV4-3 to TRBJ1-6; TRBD1 aligns across 9 bases. This CDR3 region has 16 residues. Losses at the gene ends were 4 bases for V and 7 bases for J; bases not matched to a gene: 8. Looked up from germline, CDR1 is LGHNA and CDR2 is YSLEER. The CDR3 nucleotides are TGCGCCAGCAGCCCCGACGGGACAGGGCCAAATTCACCCCTCCACTTT. Translation: CASSPDGTGPNSPLHF.

This rearrangement joins TRBV6-1 to TRBJ2-5; weak D call: TRBD1 (6 bases). Germline V CDR1 and CDR2: MNHNS, SASEGT. The CDR3 consists of 12 residues. V was pared by 6 bases and J by 5 bases, with 10 bases between. DNA for the CDR3: TGTGCCAGCAGACACAGGGTGGAGACCCAGTACTTC. Its protein product is CASRHRVETQYF.

This clonotype was recorded at least ten times. The chain is built from TRBV18 and TRBJ2-7; TRBD2 is a possible D gene (5 bases). Germline V gene data show CDR1 as KGHSH and CDR2 as LQKENI. V was cut by 2 bases and J by 3 bases, with 11 bases left in between. CDR3 length: 14 residues. As DNA, the CDR3 is TGTGCCAGCTCACCATTACTAGACCACTACGAGCAGTACTTC. It translates to CASSPLLDHYEQYF.

This clonotype was recorded many times. The chain links TRBV6-1 to TRBJ1-1, with 9 bases lining up with TRBD1. The junction had 3 bases not matched to a gene; V was cut back by 6 bases and J by 1 base. The CDR3 extends over 14 amino acids. The V gene's germline CDR1 is MNHNS and CDR2 SASEGT. CDR3 DNA: TGTGCCAGCAGGGACAGGGGTGGGAACACTGAAGCTTTCTTT. Translated: CASRDRGGNTEAFF.